One and the same sample provided the 32 T cell receptor beta chains below, sequenced in a study of tumor-infiltrating lymphocytes in primary liver carcinoma. Unsorted whole blood served as the source of blood RNA, and germline DNA was extracted as well. From around 0.5 ug of total RNA, TCR beta-specific cDNA was reverse-transcribed using a constant-region primer. It was through three nested multiplex PCR rounds of slightly modified ARM-PCR that TCR beta libraries arose. PCR rounds one and two used TRBV1-TRBV30 forward primers with a C-beta reverse primer for 10 cycles each. A single record per CDR3 protein comes from TCRdb applying MiXCR to the multiplex PCR reads. The sample consists of approximately 330,000 distinct CDR3 sequences, about 65% of them appearing once. Sequenced: peripheral blood. These receptors originate from a man in his forties or fifties with primary liver carcinoma and hepatitis B virus infection.

Notes on this clonotype: A read error may account for a junction end that differs from germline. V is TRBV11-2 and J is TRBJ2-7; 8 bases are shared with TRBD2. This CDR3 has 16 residues. CDR1 is SGHAT and CDR2 is FQNNGV in the germline V gene. The CDR3 protein is CVSSLVWSGRSYEQYF. As DNA, the CDR3 is TGTGTCAGCAGCTTAGTTTGGAGCGGGAGATCCTACGAGCAATACTTT.

The table lists this clonotype with a count of one. This could be a read error, since a much larger clone is one nucleotide away. This CDR3 is CANSLLASGIKQYF. CDR3 DNA: TGTGCCAACAGCTTATTAGCTAGCGGGATCAAGCAGTACTTC. The chain couples TRBV11-2 to TRBJ2-7; 9 bases are a match to TRBD2. Looked up from germline, CDR1 is SGHAT and CDR2 is FQNNGV. The CDR3 spans 14 residues.

With regard to this clonotype: A much more abundant neighbour one base away suggests this may be a read error. V gene TRBV10-3 combines with J gene TRBJ2-3; 12 nucleotides align to TRBD2. In germline, CDR1 is ENHRY, CDR2 SYGVKD. The CDR3 extends over 14 amino acids. J gave up 4 bases and V 11 bases, and 7 bases lay outside the gene matches. The CDR3 reads CAATGLAGPDTQYF. Here the CDR3 DNA reads TGTGCCGCCACCGGACTAGCGGGACCAGATACGCAGTATTTT.

About this clonotype itself: Relative to the germline gene, one junction end is altered; a read error may explain this. The chain uses TRBV4-1 and TRBJ2-1; 7 nucleotides align to TRBD1. CDR1 is MGHRA and CDR2 is YSYEKL in the germline V gene. The CDR3 is 19 amino acids. The CDR3 DNA follows: TGCGTCAGCAGCCAAGGTCGACAGGGTAATCGCCCCGCCTACAATGAGCAGTTCTTC. As protein: CVSSQGRQGNRPAYNEQFF.

In the case of this clonotype: This CDR3 is missing its conserved last phenylalanine or tryptophan, likely due to a read error. No DNA is shown, since the ends of the CDR3 on it are uncertain; the CDR3 is the one TCRdb lists. The chain combines TRBV6-2 or TRBV6-3 with TRBJ2-7; the table's TRBD2 call for D was not verified on the DNA. Looked up from germline, CDR1 is MNHEY and CDR2 is SVGEGT. The CDR3 is 18 amino acids in total, end residues counted. This CDR3 reads CASSYSIGSGRPQEEQYL.

Note on this clonotype: A single base separates this from a much larger clone, so it may be a read error. The V and J genes are TRBV6-5 and TRBJ1-5, with a tentative D call TRBD1 (6 bases). The germline CDR1 and CDR2 sequences are MNHEY and SVGAGI. The CDR3 extends over 15 amino acids. CDR3 nucleotide sequence: TGTGCCAGCAGACTGACAGGAATTAGCAATCGGCCCCAGCATTTT. This translates into CASRLTGISNRPQHF.

The chain joins TRBV6-1 to TRBJ2-3, with D hard to call. Germline V CDR1 and CDR2: MNHNS, SASEGT. The CDR3 has 13 residues. V lost 6 bases and J 12 bases, leaving 19 bases between the germline ends. The CDR3: CASSPESTDIQYF. The CDR3 region has the DNA TGTGCCAGCAGCCCGGAATCCACAGATATTCAGTATTTT.

The rearrangement links TRBV5-1 to TRBJ2-5, with D perhaps matching TRBD2 (6 bases). Germline-derived CDR1 and CDR2 are SGHRS and YFSETQ. Trimming took 4 bases from V and 2 from J, leaving 18 bases between them. The CDR3 is made up of 16 amino acids. CDR3 coding DNA: TGCGCCAGCAGCCCCTGGGACTTCCTAGGTCAAGAGACCCAGTACTTC. This codes for CASSPWDFLGQETQYF.

The CDR3 DNA follows: TGTGCCAGCAGCCAGGAACTAGTGCCACGCACAGATACGCAGTATTTT. Its translation: CASSQELVPRTDTQYF. The chain is built from TRBV4-2 and TRBJ2-3; maybe TRBD2 (5 bases). V lost 3 bases and J lost 1, with 14 bases in between. CDR1 LGHNA and CDR2 YNFKEQ come from the germline V gene. This CDR3 is 16 amino acids long.

This clonotype was counted between two and nine times. The rearrangement links TRBV7-8 to TRBJ2-7; maybe TRBD2 (5 bases). This CDR3 has 14 residues. Trimming left V 2 bases short and J 7 bases short, with 15 bases between. Germline CDR1 and CDR2: SGHVS and FQNEAQ. The CDR3 sequence is CASSLTAQRGEQYF. The CDR3 DNA sequence: TGTGCCAGCAGCTTAACAGCCCAAAGAGGGGAGCAGTACTTC.

This chain links TRBV20-1 with TRBJ2-7; TRBD2 agrees at 7 bases. Germline loops: CDR1 DFQATT, CDR2 SNEGSKA (reference sequence). The ends lost 6 bases at V and 7 bases at J; junction bases unmatched: 24. CDR3 length: 17 residues. The CDR3 DNA follows: TGCAGTGCAAATGTCCCCTCAGCGGGACGGAGATCCTTTGAGCAGTACTTC. As protein: CSANVPSAGRRSFEQYF.

V usage is TRBV5-4 and J usage is TRBJ2-6; D is unresolved. V dropped 10 bases and J dropped 0 bases, with 8 bases sitting between them. This CDR3 is 13 amino acids long. Germline lookup yields CDR1 SGHNT and CDR2 YYREEE (reference sequence). DNA of the CDR3: TGTGCCGCGCGTCCCTCTGGGGCCAACGTCCTGACTTTC. It specifies CAARPSGANVLTF. Full variable domain (remainder filled in from reference TRBV5-4 and TRBJ2-6): ETGVTQSPTHLIKTRGQQVTLRCSSQSGHNTVSWYQQALGQGPQFIFQYYREEENGRGNFPPRFSGLQFPNYSSELNVNALELDDSALYLCAARPSGANVLTFGAGSRLTVL.

V usage is TRBV10-1 and J usage is TRBJ2-1; 14 positions match TRBD2. Germline assignment: CDR1 WNHNN and CDR2 SYGVQD (reference sequence). The junction had 15 bases not matched to a gene; V was cut back by 8 bases and J by 6 bases. This CDR3 contains 18 residues. The CDR3 DNA reads as TGCGCCAGCCTCCTTCCGGGACTAGCGGGAGAAACCCTCAATGAGCAGTTCTTC. Translating it yields CASLLPGLAGETLNEQFF.

This clonotype was counted ten times or more. The gene calls are TRBV7-9 and TRBJ2-3, with 8 bases matching TRBD1. This CDR3 has 16 amino acids. The V gene's germline CDR1 is SEHNR and CDR2 FQNEAQ (reference sequence). Trimming removed 7 bases from V and 4 bases from J; junction bases left unmatched: 13. Written as DNA, the CDR3 is TGTGCCAGCACGCTACCTGGACAGGGAGAGTCAGATACGCAGTATTTT. Translation gives CASTLPGQGESDTQYF.

A remark on this clonotype: A junction boundary mismatches the germline segment, possibly from a read error. The V gene is TRBV11-2, the J gene TRBJ2-4; tentatively, D is TRBD1 or TRBD2 (5 bases each). Germline CDR1 SGHAT, CDR2 FQNNGV. The CDR3 is 14 amino acids. The CDR3 DNA follows: TGTGCCAGCGGCTTAGATCAGGGCAGAGGGTTACAATACTTC. It is translated as CASGLDQGRGLQYF.

This clonotype was picked up a small number of times. The chain recombines TRBV28 with TRBJ2-3; no clear D. The CDR3 is 12 amino acids. Per germline, CDR1 MDHEN and CDR2 SYDVKM. Deletions cut 7 bases from V and 2 bases from J, with 7 bases between. CDR3 in DNA: TGTGCCAGCAATGCGGCCACAGATACGCAGTATTTT. Its translation: CASNAATDTQYF.

This clonotype was recorded at least ten times. The rearrangement uses TRBV11-2 and TRBJ2-5; TRBD1 is a possible D gene (6 bases). CDR1 SGHAT and CDR2 FQNNGV come from the germline V gene. V was pared by 4 bases and J by 5 bases, with 17 bases between. The CDR3 loop spans 15 amino acids. The CDR3 spells CASSSRQAWGETQYF. The CDR3 DNA sequence: TGTGCCAGCAGCTCTAGACAGGCTTGGGGGGAGACCCAGTACTTC.

Regarding this clonotype: At one of its ends the junction is not consistent with the germline gene, which may arise from a read error. The rearrangement uses TRBV11-2 and TRBJ2-3, with TRBD2 matching over 7 bases. The CDR3 totals 18 residues. CDR1 and CDR2 from the germline V gene are SGHAT and FQNNGV. In DNA form, the CDR3 reads TGTGCCAGCGGCTTAGAATCTCCCCAAGCGGGAACCACAGATACGCAGTATTTT. Translation: CASGLESPQAGTTDTQYF.

V usage is TRBV4-1 and J usage is TRBJ1-2, with 8 bases matching TRBD1. The germline gives CDR1 MGHRA, CDR2 YSYEKL. The ends lost 1 base at V and 6 bases at J; junction bases unmatched: 7. The CDR3 loop spans 15 amino acids. The CDR3 DNA is TGCGCCAGCAGCCAAGTAGGCACAGGGGGTAATGGCTACACCTTC. Protein sequence: CASSQVGTGGNGYTF.

This clonotype occurred many times. The genes are TRBV12-3 or TRBV12-4 and TRBJ1-1, with D tentatively TRBD1 (5 bases). The CDR3 extends over 14 amino acids. Trimming left V 3 bases short and J 4 bases short, with 12 bases between. The CDR3 nucleotides read TGTGCCAGCAGTTTGGGAGGGGTTATCACTGAAGCTTTCTTT. Its translation is CASSLGGVITEAFF.

As for this clonotype: A much larger clone differs by one base, so this may be a read error. It is likely a read error, because the conserved phenylalanine at the end of the CDR3 is missing. The chain joins TRBV6-5 to TRBJ2-7, with 11 positions matching TRBD2. Germline assignment: CDR1 MNHEY and CDR2 SVGAGI. J lost 6 bases, V lost 6 bases, and 7 bases had no gene match. This CDR3 contains 14 residues. In DNA, the CDR3 is TGTGCCAGCAGAACTAGCGGGAGAGGACCCGAGCAGTACTGC. Protein sequence: CASRTSGRGPEQYC.

This clonotype was seen once. The V call is TRBV29-1, the J call TRBJ1-2; unclear D gene. CDR1 and CDR2 (germline): SQVTM, ANQGSEA. This CDR3 spans 13 amino acids. V lost 1 base to trimming and J lost 8 bases, with 14 bases between them. Here the CDR3 reads CSVEGRRSEGYTF. The DNA for the CDR3 is TGCAGCGTTGAAGGCCGACGGTCTGAAGGCTACACCTTC.

In regard to this clonotype: Germline and junction disagree at one end, which may indicate a read error. V gene TRBV11-2 combines with J gene TRBJ1-6; weak D call: TRBD1 (6 bases). The V gene's germline CDR1 is SGHAT and CDR2 FQNNGV. The CDR3 is 15 amino acids. The CDR3 coding sequence is TGTGACAGCAGCTTCCTAGGGGGAGGGGGGTCACTCCTCCACTTT. Protein: CDSSFLGGGGSLLHF.

In the case of this clonotype: It may be a read error: a sequence one base away is much more abundant. This chain uses TRBV6-5 with TRBJ1-1, with TRBD1 identical over 8 bases. The length of the CDR3 is 16 residues. V shed 6 bases and J 0 bases; nucleotides not matched to a gene: 9. The germline gives CDR1 MNHEY, CDR2 SVGAGI. The CDR3 loop reads CASSPRGQALNTEAFF. For the CDR3, the DNA is TGTGCCAGCAGCCCAAGGGGACAGGCATTGAACACTGAAGCTTTCTTT.

This clonotype was observed many times. This chain joins TRBV12-3 or TRBV12-4 and TRBJ1-2, with 7 positions matching TRBD1. V shed 4 bases, J shed 5 bases, and the junction held 4 bases outside the gene matches. The CDR3 extends over 13 amino acids. This chain's CDR3 is CASSSGQAYGYTF. In nucleotides, the CDR3 is TGTGCCAGCAGTTCTGGACAGGCGTATGGCTACACCTTC.

About this clonotype: Since no conserved phenylalanine or tryptophan closes the CDR3, a read error is the likely cause. The V call is TRBV6-5, the J call TRBJ2-5, with unresolved D. Germline CDR1 MNHEY, CDR2 SVGAGI. The CDR3 runs 11 residues. CDR3 sequence: CASSYSKTQYS. CDR3 DNA sequence: TGTGCCAGCAGTTACTCGAAGACTCAGTACTCC.

The chain links TRBV11-3 to TRBJ2-1; D is possibly TRBD2 (5 bases). This CDR3 has 15 residues. The ends were cut back, 5 bases at V and 11 bases at J, with 22 bases in the middle. Germline V lookup: CDR1 SGHNT, CDR2 YENEEA. The CDR3 DNA follows: TGTGCCAGCAGCCCCAGTGGGGAGAGCAATGAGCAGCAGTTCTTC. It specifies CASSPSGESNEQQFF.

As concerns this clonotype: A read error may be the cause here, since a much bigger clone is one base away. The chain carries TRBV6-6 and TRBJ2-5, with D possibly being TRBD1 or TRBD2 (5 bases each). Trimming cost V 6 bases and J 5 bases, with 19 bases left between them. This CDR3 has 15 residues. Per the germline V gene, CDR1 is MNHNY and CDR2 is SVGAGI (reference sequence). DNA for the CDR3: TGTGCCAGCAGCCACAAGGGGTGGGCGGGTGAGACCCAGTACTTC. Amino acid sequence: CASSHKGWAGETQYF.

Comments on this clonotype: It is likely a read error, because the conserved phenylalanine at the end of the CDR3 is missing. The J gene is TRBJ2-1, the V gene TRBV10-3; D remains unclear. CDR1 is ENHRY and CDR2 is SYGVKD in the germline V gene. Trimming shortened V by 7 bases and J by 0 bases, and 10 bases separated the two germline ends. CDR3 length equals 14 residues. As DNA, the CDR3 is TGTGCCATCACCTCCGCGAGCTCCTACAATGAGCAGTTCTAC. It yields the protein CAITSASSYNEQFY.

The sample holds a few counts of this clonotype. This CDR3 is CASSLPGTDNAYEQYF. DNA for the CDR3: TGTGCCAGCAGCTTGCCCGGTACGGATAACGCCTACGAGCAGTACTTC. This sequence joins TRBV5-4 and TRBJ2-7; D call uncertain. There are 16 residues in the CDR3. Germline values: CDR1 SGHNT, CDR2 YYREEE (reference sequence). With 1 base removed from V and 2 bases from J, the gap between germline ends came to 16 bases.

This clonotype has only a few counts. V and J are TRBV12-3 or TRBV12-4 and TRBJ2-3; the match to TRBD2 covers 8 bases. CDR3 size: 15 residues. Trimming at V came to 7 bases and at J to 2 bases, leaving 8 bases not matched to a gene. The chain's CDR3 is CASIPGLGSTDTQYF. The CDR3 DNA reads as TGTGCCAGCATCCCGGGACTAGGCTCCACAGATACGCAGTATTTT.

A remark on this clonotype: This may be a read error, as it is one base from a much larger clone. The chain couples TRBV12-3 or TRBV12-4 to TRBJ1-1; D is unresolved. With 4 bases removed from V and 7 bases from J, the gap between germline ends came to 10 bases. There are 12 residues in the CDR3. DNA of the CDR3: TGTGCCAGCAGTTCCCGGTGCGGTGAAGCTTTCTTT. Its translation: CASSSRCGEAFF.